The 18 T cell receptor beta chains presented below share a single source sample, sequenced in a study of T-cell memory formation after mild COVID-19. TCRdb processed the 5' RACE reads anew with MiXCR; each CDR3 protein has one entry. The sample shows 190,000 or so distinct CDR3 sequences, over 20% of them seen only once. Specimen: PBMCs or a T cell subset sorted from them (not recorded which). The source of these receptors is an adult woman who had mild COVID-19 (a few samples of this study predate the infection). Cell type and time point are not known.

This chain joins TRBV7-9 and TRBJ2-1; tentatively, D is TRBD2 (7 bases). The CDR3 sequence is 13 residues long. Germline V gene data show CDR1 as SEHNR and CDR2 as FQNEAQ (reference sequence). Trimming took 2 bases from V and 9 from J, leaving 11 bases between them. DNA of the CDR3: TGTGCCAGCAGCTTATACAGGGAGGGTGAGCAGTTCTTC. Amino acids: CASSLYREGEQFF.

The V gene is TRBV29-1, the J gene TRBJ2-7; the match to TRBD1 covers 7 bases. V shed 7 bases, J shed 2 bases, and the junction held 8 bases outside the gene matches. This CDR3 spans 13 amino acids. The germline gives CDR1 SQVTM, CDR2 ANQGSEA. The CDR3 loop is CSELRDRAYEQYF. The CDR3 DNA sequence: TGCAGCGAACTAAGGGACAGAGCCTACGAGCAGTACTTC.

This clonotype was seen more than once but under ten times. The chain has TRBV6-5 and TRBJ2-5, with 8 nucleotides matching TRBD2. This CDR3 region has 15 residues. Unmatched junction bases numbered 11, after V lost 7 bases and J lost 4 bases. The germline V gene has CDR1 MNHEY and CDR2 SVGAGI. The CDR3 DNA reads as TGTGCCAGCACCGCCGGACTAGCTGTTGGAGAGACCCAGTACTTC. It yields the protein CASTAGLAVGETQYF.

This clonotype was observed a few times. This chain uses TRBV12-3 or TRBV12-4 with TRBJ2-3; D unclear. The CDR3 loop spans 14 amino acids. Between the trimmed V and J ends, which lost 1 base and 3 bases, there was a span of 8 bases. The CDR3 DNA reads TGTGCCAGCAGTTTAGTGGGCAGAACAGATACGCAGTATTTT. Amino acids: CASSLVGRTDTQYF.

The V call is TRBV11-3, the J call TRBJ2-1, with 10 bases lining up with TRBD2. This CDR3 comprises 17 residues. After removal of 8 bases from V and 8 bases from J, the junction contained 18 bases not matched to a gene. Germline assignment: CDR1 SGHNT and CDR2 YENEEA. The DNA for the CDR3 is TGTGCCAGCTCCTATAGCGGGGGGCGTGAGTTTAAGGATGAGCAGTTCTTC. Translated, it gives CASSYSGGREFKDEQFF.

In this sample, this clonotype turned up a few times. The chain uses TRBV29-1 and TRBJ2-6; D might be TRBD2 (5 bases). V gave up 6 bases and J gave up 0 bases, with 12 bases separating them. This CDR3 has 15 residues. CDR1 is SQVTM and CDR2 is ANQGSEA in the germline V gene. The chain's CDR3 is CSVRTHSSGANVLTF. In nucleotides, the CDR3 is TGCAGCGTGAGGACTCATAGCTCTGGGGCCAACGTCCTGACTTTC.

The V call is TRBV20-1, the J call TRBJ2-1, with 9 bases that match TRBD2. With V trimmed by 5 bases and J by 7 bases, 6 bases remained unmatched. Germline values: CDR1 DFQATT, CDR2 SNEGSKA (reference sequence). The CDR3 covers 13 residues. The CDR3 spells CSAGGLAGNEQFF. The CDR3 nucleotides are TGCAGTGCTGGGGGACTAGCAGGGAATGAGCAGTTCTTC.

CDR3 nucleotides: TGCAGCGTTGAAGTAGTGGGAGTTCTGATGAACACTGAAGCTTTCTTT. Residues: CSVEVVGVLMNTEAFF. This chain joins TRBV29-1 and TRBJ1-1; no firm D call. Germline-derived CDR1 and CDR2 are SQVTM and ANQGSEA. The CDR3 contains 16 residues. V was pared by 1 base and J by 0 bases, with 15 bases between.

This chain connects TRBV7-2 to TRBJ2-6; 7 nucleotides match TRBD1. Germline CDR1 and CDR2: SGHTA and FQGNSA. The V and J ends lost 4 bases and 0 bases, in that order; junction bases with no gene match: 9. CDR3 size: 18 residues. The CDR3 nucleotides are TGTGCCAGCAGCTCGAGGACAGGCTGGGACTCTGGGGCCAACGTCCTGACTTTC. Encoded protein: CASSSRTGWDSGANVLTF.

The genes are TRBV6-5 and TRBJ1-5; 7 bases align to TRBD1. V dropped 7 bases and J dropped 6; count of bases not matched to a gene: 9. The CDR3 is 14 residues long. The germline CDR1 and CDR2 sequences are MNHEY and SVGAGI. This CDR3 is CASTREQGSQPQHF. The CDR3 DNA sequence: TGTGCCAGCACCCGAGAACAGGGGAGTCAGCCCCAGCATTTT.

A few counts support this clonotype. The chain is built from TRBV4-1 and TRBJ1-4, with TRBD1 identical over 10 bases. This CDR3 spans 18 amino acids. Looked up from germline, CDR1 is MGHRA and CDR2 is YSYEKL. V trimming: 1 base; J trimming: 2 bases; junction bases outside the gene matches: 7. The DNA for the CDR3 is TGCGCCAGCAGCCAAGTCGGACAGGGGGTATTCACTAATGAAAAACTGTTTTTT. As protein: CASSQVGQGVFTNEKLFF.

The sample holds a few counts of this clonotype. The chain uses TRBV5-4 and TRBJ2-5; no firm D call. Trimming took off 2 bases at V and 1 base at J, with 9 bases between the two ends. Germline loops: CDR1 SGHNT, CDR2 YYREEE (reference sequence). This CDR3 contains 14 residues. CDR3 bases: TGTGCCAGCAGCTTCTATTTGGGCCAAGAGACCCAGTACTTC. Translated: CASSFYLGQETQYF.

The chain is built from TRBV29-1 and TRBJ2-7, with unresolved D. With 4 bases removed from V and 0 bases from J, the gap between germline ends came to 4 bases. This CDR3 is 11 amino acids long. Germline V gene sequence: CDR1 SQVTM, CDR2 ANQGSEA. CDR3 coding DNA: TGCAGCGTTGCCCTCTCCTACGAGCAGTACTTC. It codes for CSVALSYEQYF.

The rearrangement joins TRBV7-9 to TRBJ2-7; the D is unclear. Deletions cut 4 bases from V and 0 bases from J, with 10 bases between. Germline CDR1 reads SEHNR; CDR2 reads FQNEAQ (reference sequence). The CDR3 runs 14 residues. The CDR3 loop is CASSYDGISYEQYF. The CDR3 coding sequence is TGTGCCAGCAGCTATGATGGCATCTCCTACGAGCAGTACTTC.

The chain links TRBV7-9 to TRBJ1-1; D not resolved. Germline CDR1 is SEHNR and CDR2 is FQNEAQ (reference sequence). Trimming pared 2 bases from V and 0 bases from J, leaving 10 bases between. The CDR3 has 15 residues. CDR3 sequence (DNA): TGTGCCAGCAGCTTAATAGAGACACTGAACACTGAAGCTTTCTTT. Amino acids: CASSLIETLNTEAFF.

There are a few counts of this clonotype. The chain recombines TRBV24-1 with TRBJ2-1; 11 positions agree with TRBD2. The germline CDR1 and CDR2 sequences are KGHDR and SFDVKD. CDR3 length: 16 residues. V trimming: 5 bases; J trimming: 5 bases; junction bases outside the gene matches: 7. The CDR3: CATSVGGTSGNNEQFF. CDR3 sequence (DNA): TGTGCCACCAGTGTGGGAGGGACTAGCGGAAACAATGAGCAGTTCTTC.

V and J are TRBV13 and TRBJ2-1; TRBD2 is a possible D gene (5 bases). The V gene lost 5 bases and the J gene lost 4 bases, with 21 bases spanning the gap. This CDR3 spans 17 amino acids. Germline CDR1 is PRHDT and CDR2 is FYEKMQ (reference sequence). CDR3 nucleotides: TGTGCCAGCAGCCTAAGAGCGGAGCGATATACGTACAATGAGCAGTTCTTC. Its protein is CASSLRAERYTYNEQFF.

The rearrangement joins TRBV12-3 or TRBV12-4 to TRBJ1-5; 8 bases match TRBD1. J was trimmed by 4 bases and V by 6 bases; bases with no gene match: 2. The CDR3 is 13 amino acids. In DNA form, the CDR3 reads TGTGCCAGCAGCAACAGGGGGAATCAGCCCCAGCATTTT. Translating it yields CASSNRGNQPQHF.